What follows are 4 T cell receptor beta chains derived from one specimen sequenced in a study of monozygotic twins with inflammatory bowel disease. For each CDR3 protein, TCRdb gives one entry from its re-call of the 5' RACE reads, without DNA. The repertoire table contains 420,000 or so distinct CDR3 sequences. What was sequenced was blood. The source of these receptors is a human donor with ulcerative colitis or Crohn's disease, or a healthy co-twin of an affected twin (not recorded which).

This rearrangement joins TRBV11-3 to TRBJ2-2. The length of the CDR3 is 14 residues. Germline-derived CDR1 and CDR2 are SGHNT and YENEEA. The CDR3 sequence: CASSFNPNTGELFF.

The chain employs TRBV18 and TRBJ2-7; TCRdb reports TRBD1, a call that lacks DNA to check it against. This CDR3 has 15 amino acids. Germline V lookup: CDR1 KGHSH, CDR2 LQKENI. CDR3: CASSPIWDRDGEQYF. Full variable domain (rest looked up from reference TRBV18 and TRBJ2-7): NAGVMQNPRHLVRRRGQEARLRCSPMKGHSHVYWYRQLPEEGLKFMVYLQKENIIDESGMPKERFSAEFPKEGPSILRIQQVVRGDSAAYFCASSPIWDRDGEQYFGPGTRLTVT.

This chain uses TRBV5-1 with TRBJ2-1; TCRdb names TRBD2, which stays unverified in the absence of DNA. The CDR3 is 18 amino acids. Germline assignment: CDR1 SGHRS and CDR2 YFSETQ. CDR3 sequence reads: CASSFLPSGTNSYNEQFF. Together with reference TRBV5-1 and TRBJ2-1, the CDR3 gives the full variable domain: KAGVTQTPRYLIKTRGQQVTLSCSPISGHRSVSWYQQTPGQGLQFLFEYFSETQRNKGNFPGRFSGRQFSNSRSEMNVSTLELGDSALYLCASSFLPSGTNSYNEQFFGPGTRLTVL.

The genes are TRBV6-6 and TRBJ2-2. This CDR3 region has 13 residues. Germline-derived CDR1 and CDR2 are MNHNY and SVGAGI (reference sequence). The CDR3 reads CASSYSDHGELFF.